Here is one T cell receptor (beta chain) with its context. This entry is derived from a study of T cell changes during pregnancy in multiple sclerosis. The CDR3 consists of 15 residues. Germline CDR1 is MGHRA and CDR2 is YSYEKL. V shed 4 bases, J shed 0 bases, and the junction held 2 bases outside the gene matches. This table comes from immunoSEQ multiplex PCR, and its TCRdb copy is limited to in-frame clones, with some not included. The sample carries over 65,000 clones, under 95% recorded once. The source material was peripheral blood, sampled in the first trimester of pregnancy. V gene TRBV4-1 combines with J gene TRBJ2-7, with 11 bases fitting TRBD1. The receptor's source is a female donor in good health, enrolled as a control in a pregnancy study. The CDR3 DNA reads TGCGCCAGCAGCCTTGGGACAGGGGGCTCCTACGAGCAGTACTTC. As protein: CASSLGTGGSYEQYF.